The 25 T cell receptor beta chains below were found in one sample sequenced in a study of cytomegalovirus exposure and HLA in healthy donors. Sequencing was performed with immunoSEQ multiplex PCR; in TCRdb, only in-frame clones are kept and a portion is missing. The sample includes 90,000 to 110,000 clones, 86% of them seen just once. The sample was PBMCs. These receptor sequences come from a woman younger than 35 in good health and CMV-seropositive.

The genes are TRBV5-4 and TRBJ2-7, with D possibly matching TRBD1 (6 bases). The CDR3 length is 13 residues. Germline CDR1 reads SGHNT; CDR2 reads YYREEE (reference sequence). The ends were cut back, 3 bases at V and 4 bases at J, with 11 bases in the middle. CDR3 protein: CASSYTDRYEQYF. The CDR3, as DNA: TGTGCCAGCAGCTACACCGACAGGTACGAGCAGTACTTC.

The V call is TRBV10-3, the J call TRBJ2-1; TRBD2 agrees at 13 bases. CDR1 is ENHRY, CDR2 SYGVKD, per germline. V gave up 7 bases and J gave up 9 bases; unmatched junction bases: 9. The CDR3 has 15 residues. CDR3 sequence reads: CAITGLAGDYSEQFF. CDR3 nucleotides: TGTGCCATCACCGGACTAGCGGGAGATTATAGTGAGCAGTTCTTC.

This chain uses TRBV5-6 with TRBJ2-7; tentatively, D is TRBD1 (6 bases). With 4 bases removed from V and 4 bases from J, the gap between germline ends came to 12 bases. CDR3 length equals 13 residues. Germline loops: CDR1 SGHDT, CDR2 YYEEEE. The CDR3 loop reads CASSRGQIYEQYF. In nucleotides, the CDR3 is TGTGCCAGCAGCCGCGGACAGATATACGAGCAGTACTTC.

The chain has TRBV4-1 and TRBJ2-3; D not resolved. Trimming pared 0 bases from V and 0 bases from J, leaving 10 bases between. Germline lookup yields CDR1 MGHRA and CDR2 YSYEKL. The CDR3 sequence is 16 residues long. CDR3 region: CASSQDVYYSTDTQYF. In nucleotides, the CDR3 is TGCGCCAGCAGCCAAGATGTTTATTATAGCACAGATACGCAGTATTTT.

This chain joins TRBV5-1 and TRBJ2-2, with D possibly being TRBD1 (6 bases). The germline CDR1 and CDR2 sequences are SGHRS and YFSETQ. This CDR3 has 17 residues. The ends were cut back, 0 bases at V and 6 bases at J, with 18 bases in the middle. For the CDR3, the DNA is TGCGCCAGCAGCTTGGCCGACTTACAGGGTTGGGCCGGGGAGCTGTTTTTT. Its translation: CASSLADLQGWAGELFF. The complete variable domain, with remaining parts taken from reference TRBV5-1 and TRBJ2-2, reads KAGVTQTPRYLIKTRGQQVTLSCSPISGHRSVSWYQQTPGQGLQFLFEYFSETQRNKGNFPGRFSGRQFSNSRSEMNVSTLELGDSALYLCASSLADLQGWAGELFFGEGSRLTVL.

The genes are TRBV6-1 and TRBJ2-2; possibly TRBD1 for D (5 bases). Germline-derived CDR1 and CDR2 are MNHNS and SASEGT. The V and J ends lost 7 bases and 3 bases respectively, with 12 bases between them. The CDR3 covers 14 residues. CDR3 region: CASIQGVDTGELFF. The CDR3, as DNA: TGTGCCAGCATACAAGGGGTAGACACCGGGGAGCTGTTTTTT.

This clone occurred once. The chain joins TRBV2 to TRBJ2-4; D may be TRBD2 (7 bases). From germline, CDR1 is SNHLY and CDR2 FYNNEI. Trimming took off 5 bases at V and 0 bases at J, with 14 bases between the two ends. The CDR3 has 16 amino acids. The DNA for the CDR3 is TGTGCCAGCAGTAAGGGGGGGGATCTAGCCAAAAACATTCAGTACTTC. Protein product: CASSKGGDLAKNIQYF.

The genes are TRBV29-1 and TRBJ2-3; TRBD2 matches at 8 bases. Trimming removed 5 bases from V and 2 bases from J; junction bases left unmatched: 6. The germline gives CDR1 SQVTM, CDR2 ANQGSEA. The CDR3 spans 14 residues. This CDR3 is CSVKSGRITDTQYF. CDR3 nucleotide sequence: TGCAGCGTTAAAAGCGGGAGAATCACAGATACGCAGTATTTT.

The V and J genes are TRBV6-5 and TRBJ2-1, with 11 bases fitting TRBD2. The V segment lost 2 bases and the J segment 6 bases; nucleotides outside the gene matches: 6. The CDR3 totals 16 residues. CDR1 is MNHEY and CDR2 is SVGAGI in the germline V gene. The CDR3 DNA is TGTGCCAGCAGTTACCCCAGGGGGACTAGCGGCAATGAGCAGTTCTTC. Protein sequence: CASSYPRGTSGNEQFF.

This chain connects TRBV7-3 to TRBJ2-2; 7 nucleotides align to TRBD2. CDR1 SGHTA and CDR2 FQGTGA come from the germline V gene. CDR3 size: 15 residues. Losses at the gene ends were 2 bases for V and 5 bases for J; bases not matched to a gene: 5. Here the CDR3 reads CASSLGQGGTGELFF. In DNA, the CDR3 is TGTGCCAGCAGCTTAGGGCAGGGAGGGACCGGGGAGCTGTTTTTT.

The table lists this clone with a few counts. The chain combines TRBV7-9 with TRBJ2-7; 9 bases fit TRBD1. This CDR3 spans 14 amino acids. Trimming took 5 bases from V and 0 from J; bases not matched to a gene: 2. Germline V gene data show CDR1 as SEHNR and CDR2 as FQNEAQ (reference sequence). CDR3 nucleotides: TGTGCCAGCAGCCGGGACAGGGCCTCCTACGAGCAGTACTTC. As protein: CASSRDRASYEQYF.

The chain carries TRBV5-1 and TRBJ1-2; D remains unclear. With 0 bases removed from V and 5 bases from J, the gap between germline ends came to 14 bases. Per germline, CDR1 SGHRS and CDR2 YFSETQ. The length of the CDR3 is 15 residues. CDR3 amino acids: CASSLDPNTPYGYTF. CDR3 DNA sequence: TGCGCCAGCAGCTTGGACCCCAACACCCCATATGGCTACACCTTC.

The chain carries TRBV21-1 and TRBJ2-7; TRBD2 is taken as the D call from the table, unchecked against the DNA. TRBV21-1 is deemed a pseudogene. The CDR3 sequence is 14 residues long. The CDR3 here is CASSKGTSDCEQYF. For the CDR3, the DNA is TGTGCCAGCAGCAAAGGGACTAGCGATTGCGAGCAGTACTTC.

The rearrangement uses TRBV6-5 and TRBJ1-2; no clear D gene. This CDR3 has 13 residues. V lost 6 bases to trimming and J lost 0 bases, with 8 bases between them. Germline V gene data show CDR1 as MNHEY and CDR2 as SVGAGI. In DNA, the CDR3 is TGTGCCAGCAGGGAGTCAGCTAACTATGGCTACACCTTC. It specifies CASRESANYGYTF.

The chain carries TRBV6-4 and TRBJ2-3; 8 nucleotides line up with TRBD1. Germline loops: CDR1 MRHNA, CDR2 SNTAGT. The length of the CDR3 is 15 residues. V gave up 6 bases and J gave up 4 bases; unmatched junction bases: 9. DNA for the CDR3: TGTGCCAGCAGCCCCCAGACAGGGGTGGCAGATACGCAGTATTTT. Its protein product is CASSPQTGVADTQYF.

This rearrangement joins TRBV11-3 to TRBJ1-2, with TRBD1 identical over 7 bases. This CDR3 region has 16 residues. The ends lost 1 base at V and 4 bases at J; junction bases unmatched: 9. Germline V lookup: CDR1 SGHNT, CDR2 YENEEA. CDR3 DNA sequence: TGTGCCAGCAGCTTAGCCCCAGCGGCAGGGGGCTATGGCTACACCTTC. Its protein is CASSLAPAAGGYGYTF.

The chain is built from TRBV11-2 and TRBJ2-3; the D is unclear. The CDR3 is 17 amino acids. Germline CDR1 is SGHAT and CDR2 is FQNNGV. Trimming stripped 3 bases from V and 0 bases from J, with 16 bases between. This CDR3 reads CASSFPRGASSTDTQYF. CDR3 in DNA: TGTGCCAGCAGCTTCCCGCGAGGCGCGTCTAGCACAGATACGCAGTATTTT.

V is TRBV6-5 and J is TRBJ1-3; D gene ambiguous. CDR1 MNHEY and CDR2 SVGAGI come from the germline V gene. V was cut by 8 bases and J by 1 base, with 12 bases left in between. The CDR3 totals 14 residues. CDR3 amino acids: CASSLRESGNTIYF. DNA of the CDR3: TGTGCCAGCTCCCTGAGGGAGTCTGGAAACACCATATATTTT.

The rearrangement links TRBV7-9 to TRBJ1-2; D might be TRBD1 (6 bases). The CDR3 extends over 16 amino acids. Trimming pared 1 base from V and 5 bases from J, leaving 17 bases between. CDR1 and CDR2 (germline): SEHNR, FQNEAQ (reference sequence). The CDR3: CASSLDKLGARYGYTF. The CDR3 DNA reads as TGTGCCAGCAGCTTAGATAAATTGGGGGCGCGATATGGCTACACCTTC.

The chain uses TRBV5-1 and TRBJ1-2; TRBD1 matches 10 bases. With V trimmed by 1 base and J by 6 bases, 6 bases remained unmatched. This CDR3 contains 15 residues. Looked up from germline, CDR1 is SGHRS and CDR2 is YFSETQ. The chain's CDR3 is CASSLTRQGANGYTF. The CDR3 nucleotides are TGCGCCAGCAGCTTGACCCGACAGGGGGCGAATGGCTACACCTTC.

The CDR3 nucleotides are TGTGCCAGCAGCTTAAGAGGCGAGCCCCAGCATTTT. It codes for CASSLRGEPQHF. The genes are TRBV13 and TRBJ1-5; no definite D call. This CDR3 region has 12 residues. Germline CDR1 and CDR2: PRHDT and FYEKMQ (reference sequence). V was pared by 2 bases and J by 8 bases, with 7 bases between.

The rearrangement joins TRBV7-3 to TRBJ2-6; TRBD2 agrees at 7 bases. This CDR3 contains 15 residues. Germline V gene data show CDR1 as SGHTA and CDR2 as FQGTGA. The V segment lost 2 bases and the J segment 2 bases; nucleotides outside the gene matches: 0. The CDR3 DNA reads TGTGCCAGCAGCTTAGGACTAGCTGGGGCCAACGTCCTGACTTTC. Translating gives CASSLGLAGANVLTF.

The chain links TRBV29-1 to TRBJ2-2; TRBD2 matches at 8 bases. CDR1 and CDR2 from the germline V gene are SQVTM and ANQGSEA. This CDR3 region has 14 residues. The trim removed 4 bases at V and 2 bases at J, leaving 3 bases unmatched. The CDR3 here is CSVASGYNTGELFF. The CDR3 coding sequence is TGCAGCGTTGCTAGCGGGTATAACACCGGGGAGCTGTTTTTT.

V and J are TRBV25-1 and TRBJ2-7; D ambiguous. CDR3 size: 14 residues. The V and J ends lost 1 base and 3 bases respectively, with 10 bases between them. In germline, CDR1 is MGHDK, CDR2 SYGVNS. Written as DNA, the CDR3 is TGTGCCAGCAGTGAATTGTCACATCACTACGAGCAGTACTTC. Its translation is CASSELSHHYEQYF.

The CDR3 DNA is TGCGCCAGCAGTCAATCAATCTTAACAGGGAACACTGAAGCTTTCTTT. Amino acid sequence: CASSQSILTGNTEAFF. The rearrangement joins TRBV23-1 to TRBJ1-1; possibly TRBD1 for D (5 bases). TRBV23-1 is recorded as an ORF, its role being uncertain. The CDR3 has 16 residues. V was trimmed by 0 bases and J by 1 base, leaving 12 bases between them.